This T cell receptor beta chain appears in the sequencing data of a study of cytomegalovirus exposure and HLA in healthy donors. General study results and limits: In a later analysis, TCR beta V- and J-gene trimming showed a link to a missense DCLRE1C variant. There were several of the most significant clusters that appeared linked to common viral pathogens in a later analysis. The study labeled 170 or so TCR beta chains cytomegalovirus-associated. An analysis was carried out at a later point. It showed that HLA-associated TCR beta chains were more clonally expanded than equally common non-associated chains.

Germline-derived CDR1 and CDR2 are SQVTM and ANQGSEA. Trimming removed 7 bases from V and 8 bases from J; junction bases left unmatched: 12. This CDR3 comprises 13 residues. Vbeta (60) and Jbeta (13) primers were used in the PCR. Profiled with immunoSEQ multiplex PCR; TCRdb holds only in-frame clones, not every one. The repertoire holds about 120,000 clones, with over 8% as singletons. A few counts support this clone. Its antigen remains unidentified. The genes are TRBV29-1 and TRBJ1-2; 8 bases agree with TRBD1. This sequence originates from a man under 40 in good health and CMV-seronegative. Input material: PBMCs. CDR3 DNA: TGCAGCGCTGCTGGACAGGGAAGGAAAGGCTACACCTTC. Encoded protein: CSAAGQGRKGYTF. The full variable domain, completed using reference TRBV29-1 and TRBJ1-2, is SAVISQKPSRDICQRGTSLTIQCQVDSQVTMMFWYRQQPGQSLTLIATANQGSEATYESGFVIDKFPISRPNLTFSTLTVSNMSPEDSSIYLCSAAGQGRKGYTFGSGTRLTVV.